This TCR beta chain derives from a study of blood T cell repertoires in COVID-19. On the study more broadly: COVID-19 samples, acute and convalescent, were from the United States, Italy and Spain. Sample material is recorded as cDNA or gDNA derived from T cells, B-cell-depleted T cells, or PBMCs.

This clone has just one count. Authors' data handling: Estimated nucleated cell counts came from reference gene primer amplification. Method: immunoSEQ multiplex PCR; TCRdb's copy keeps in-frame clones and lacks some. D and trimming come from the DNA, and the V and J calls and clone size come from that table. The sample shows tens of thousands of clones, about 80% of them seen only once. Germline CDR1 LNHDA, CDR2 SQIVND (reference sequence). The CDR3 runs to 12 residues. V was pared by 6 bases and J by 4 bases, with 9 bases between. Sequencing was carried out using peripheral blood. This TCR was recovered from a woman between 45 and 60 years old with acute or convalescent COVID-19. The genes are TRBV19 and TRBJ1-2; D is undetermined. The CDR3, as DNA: TGTGCCAGTAGCCCCGGAGCCTATGGCTACACCTTC. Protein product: CASSPGAYGYTF.